The T cell receptor beta chain under discussion was sequenced for a study of shared clonotypes between healthy human individuals. Germline CDR1 reads LNHDA; CDR2 reads SQIVND (reference sequence). The CDR3 consists of 13 residues. With 0 bases removed from V and 1 base from J, the gap between germline ends came to 3 bases. Selected positively for CCR7 and CD45RO-negative, naive CD8 cells excluded terminally differentiated effector memory CD45RA+ cells. TCRdb's copy holds only in-frame clones and misses some; the assay was immunoSEQ multiplex PCR. The sample includes some 2.1 million clones, about 95% seen only once; the top ten take 1.1%.

Sequencing used naive CD8+ T cells sorted from blood. The clonotype comes from a man between 18 and 35 years old in good health. The V call is TRBV19, the J call TRBJ2-5; D not certain. DNA of the CDR3: TGTGCCAGTAGTATAGACCTCCAAGAGACCCAGTACTTC. Protein: CASSIDLQETQYF.